The rows below give T cell receptor beta chains drawn from one sample of a study of T cell responses to AZD1222 COVID-19 vaccine. The assay was immunoSEQ multiplex PCR, and TCRdb's table has in-frame clones only and misses some. Of some 150,000 clones in the sample, 70% to 90% are singletons; the top ten hold 2.2%. The specimen comprised peripheral blood, sampled on day 0 of AZD1222 vaccination. These receptors were collected from an adult in good health. Each CDR3 is given with its conserved first and last residue. A D gene is named only where the DNA matches it firmly. Only part of the rows carry a size: once, few, many, or a class if the clone is expanded.

d_call clone_size j_call v_call cdr3_nt cdr3_aa
NA NA TRBJ1-3 TRBV21-1 TGTGCCAGCAGCAAAGCGTGGATTGGTCCAGGACAGGGTTATGGAAACACCATATATTTT CASSKAWIGPGQGYGNTIYF
NA NA TRBJ1-5 TRBV5-1 TGCGCCAGCAGCCCCCGGGGTGGCAATCAGCCCCAGCATTTT CASSPRGGNQPQHF
NA NA TRBJ1-1 TRBV10-2 TGCGCCAGCAGTGCCCCCGGACGGCGGCCTGAAGCTTTCTTT CASSAPGRRPEAFF
NA NA TRBJ1-1 TRBV7-9 TGTGCCAGCAGCGCAGGGGAAAGGACTGAAGCTTTCTTT CASSAGERTEAFF
NA NA TRBJ1-1 TRBV7-2 TGTGCCAGCAGCTTGCGGGCGATGAACACTGAAGCTTTCTTT CASSLRAMNTEAFF
NA NA TRBJ1-3 TRBV14 TGTGCCAGCAGCCGGGCCATCCCGTTCTCTGGAAACACCATATATTTT CASSRAIPFSGNTIYF
NA NA TRBJ1-2 TRBV14 TGTGCCAGCAGCCAAGATCAGTATACGGACACGTCCGGCTACACCTTC CASSQDQYTDTSGYTF
TRBD1 NA TRBJ1-3 TRBV4-1 TGCGCCAGCAGCCGAGACGGACAGGTCCTCTCTGGAAACACCATATATTTT CASSRDGQVLSGNTIYF
NA NA TRBJ1-4 TRBV7-9 TGTGCCAGCAGCTTAGGCGCGGGGGGGAATGAAAAACTGTTTTTT CASSLGAGGNEKLFF
NA NA TRBJ1-2 TRBV9 TGTGCCAGCAGCGTAGGCCCGGGAACAATCTATGGCTACACCTTC CASSVGPGTIYGYTF
NA NA TRBJ2-1 TRBV6-1 TGTGCCAGCAGTGAGTGGTGGGGGCTGGGAAATGAGCAGTTCTTC CASSEWWGLGNEQFF
NA once TRBJ2-7 TRBV2 TGTGCCAGCAGTGAGTCCGACGTTGGCTACGAGCAGTACTTC CASSESDVGYEQYF
NA few TRBJ1-6 TRBV6-5 TGTGCCAGCAGTACAGTTCATAATTCACCCCTCCACTTT CASSTVHNSPLHF
TRBD1 NA TRBJ1-2 TRBV5-1 TGCGCCAGCAGCTTGGAAGTAGGGGGCGTAAGTGGCTACACCTTC CASSLEVGGVSGYTF
NA once TRBJ2-7 TRBV6-5 TGTGCCACCCGCGGAGATTACGAGCAGTACTTC CATRGDYEQYF
NA NA TRBJ1-2 TRBV7-2 TGTGCCAGCAGCTTCACAGGAGACTATGGCTACACCTTC CASSFTGDYGYTF
TRBD1 NA TRBJ1-2 TRBV29-1 TGCAGCGTTGGAGACAGGGGGCTGGTCTATGGCTACACCTTC CSVGDRGLVYGYTF
TRBD1 once TRBJ2-7 TRBV9 TGTGCCAGCAGCGTAGGGACAGGGTCAGCCTACGAGCAGTACTTC CASSVGTGSAYEQYF
NA NA TRBJ1-2 TRBV30 TGTGCCTGGAGTGCGGCCGGACACTATGGCTACACCTTC CAWSAAGHYGYTF
NA NA TRBJ1-5 TRBV30 TGTGCCTGGAGTGCATCCCCGGAACAGCCCCAGCATTTT CAWSASPEQPQHF
TRBD2 NA TRBJ2-5 TRBV7-8 TGTGCCAGCAGCCCCCTAGCGGGAGCGGATCTAGAGACCCAGTACTTC CASSPLAGADLETQYF
TRBD2 few TRBJ2-6 TRBV7-2 TGTGCCAGCAGCTTAGTCATAGCGGGAGTTGGGGCCAACGTCCTGACTTTC CASSLVIAGVGANVLTF
NA NA TRBJ2-1 TRBV11-3 TGTGCCAGCAGCTTAGATCGGCAGTCCTACAATGAGCAGTTCTTC CASSLDRQSYNEQFF
NA NA TRBJ2-3 TRBV7-9 TGTGCCAGCAGCCCCCCGGGAGATACGCAGTATTTT CASSPPGDTQYF
NA NA TRBJ2-7 TRBV15 TGTGCCACCAGCAGAGTCACGGGAGTAAGGTCCTACGAGCAGTACTTC CATSRVTGVRSYEQYF